This T cell receptor beta chain was found in a study of T cell changes during pregnancy in multiple sclerosis. The method was immunoSEQ multiplex PCR; TCRdb's version includes in-frame clones alone and lacks a portion of them. The sample carries approximately 52,000 clones, around 93% recorded once. V shed 2 bases and J shed 2 bases, with 15 bases lying between them. This CDR3 region has 16 residues. Germline CDR1 SGHTS, CDR2 YDEGEE. V and J are TRBV5-8 and TRBJ2-3, with a tentative D call TRBD1 (5 bases). The sample was CD4+ T cells from peripheral blood mononuclear cells, taken after pregnancy. This clonotype was sampled from a female donor with multiple sclerosis, enrolled in a pregnancy study. CDR3 nucleotides: TGTGCCAGCAGCTTCTTAGACCGAGGACACACAGATACGCAGTATTTT. This gives the protein CASSFLDRGHTDTQYF.